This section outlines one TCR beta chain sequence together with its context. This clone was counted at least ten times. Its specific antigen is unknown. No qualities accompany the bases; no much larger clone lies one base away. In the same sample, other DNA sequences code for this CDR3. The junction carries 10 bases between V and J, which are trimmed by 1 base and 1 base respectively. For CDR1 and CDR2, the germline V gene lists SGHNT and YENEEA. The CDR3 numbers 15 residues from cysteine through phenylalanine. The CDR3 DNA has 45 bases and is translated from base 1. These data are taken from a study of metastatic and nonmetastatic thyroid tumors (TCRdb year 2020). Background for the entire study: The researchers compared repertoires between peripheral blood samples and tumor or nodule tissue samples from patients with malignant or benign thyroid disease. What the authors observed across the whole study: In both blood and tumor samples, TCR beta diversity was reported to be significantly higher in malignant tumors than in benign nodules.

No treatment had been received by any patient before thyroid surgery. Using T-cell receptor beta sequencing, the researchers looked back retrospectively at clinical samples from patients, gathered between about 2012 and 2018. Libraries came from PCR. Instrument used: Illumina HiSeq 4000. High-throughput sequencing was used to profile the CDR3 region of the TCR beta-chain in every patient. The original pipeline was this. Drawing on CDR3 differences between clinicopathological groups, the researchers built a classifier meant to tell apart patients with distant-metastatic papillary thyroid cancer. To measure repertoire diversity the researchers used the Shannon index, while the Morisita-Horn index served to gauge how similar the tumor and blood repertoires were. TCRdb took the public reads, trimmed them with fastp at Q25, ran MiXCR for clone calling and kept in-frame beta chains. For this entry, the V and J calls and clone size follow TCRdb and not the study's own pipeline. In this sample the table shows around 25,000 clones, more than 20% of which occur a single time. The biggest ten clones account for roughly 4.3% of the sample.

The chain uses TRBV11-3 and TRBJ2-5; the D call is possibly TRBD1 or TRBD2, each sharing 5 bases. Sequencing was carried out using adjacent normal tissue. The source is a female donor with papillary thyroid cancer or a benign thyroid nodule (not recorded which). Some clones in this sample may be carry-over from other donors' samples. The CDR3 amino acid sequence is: CASSLGGTGQETQYF. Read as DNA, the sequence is TGTGCCAGCAGCTTAGGAGGGACGGGCCAAGAGACCCAGTACTTC.